Below are 20 T cell receptor beta chains sequenced from a single sample in a study of shared clonotypes between healthy human individuals (dated by TCRdb to 2018 to 2021). Receptors were amplified or captured by the immunoSEQ multiplex PCR assay. This is the immuneACCESS table as TCRdb keeps it, with only in-frame sequences that have V and J called. A part of the clones is gone; compared with another copy, unresolved V genes explain less than half, and the rest is unexplained. This sample lists 2 million to 2.5 million clones; roughly 92% were detected once. The ten largest clones capture 0.3% to 0.4% of the sample. The sample taken for sequencing was naive CD4+ T cells from PBMCs. The cell subset or site label here, explained by the study, means: CD45RA+ positively selected. These receptors all come from a man aged 18 to 29 in good health. Some clones in this sample may be carry-over from other donors' samples.

V usage is TRBV30 and J usage is TRBJ1-6; D remains unclear. The CDR3 has 15 amino acids. Germline V gene lookup returns CDR1 GTSNPN and CDR2 SVGIG (reference sequence). The V gene lost 6 bases and the J gene lost 10 bases, with 22 bases spanning the gap. The CDR3 protein is CACSKWSLERSPLHF. The CDR3 region has the DNA TGTGCCTGTTCAAAATGGAGTTTAGAGCGCTCACCCCTCCACTTT.

The sample holds one count of this clone. V is TRBV12-5 and J is TRBJ2-3; D gene unclear. Trimming shortened V by 6 bases and J by 6 bases, and 16 bases separated the two germline ends. The CDR3 has 14 residues. Per germline, CDR1 LGHNT and CDR2 FRNRAP. The CDR3: CASGSQSHPDTQYF. As DNA, the CDR3 is TGTGCTAGTGGATCCCAGTCCCACCCCGATACGCAGTATTTT.

Notes on this clone: The same CDR3 also results from other DNA sequences found in this sample. The V and J genes are TRBV7-3 and TRBJ2-2, with a tentative D call TRBD1 (6 bases). Trimming left V 2 bases short and J 4 bases short, with 8 bases between. The CDR3 runs 14 residues. From germline, CDR1 is SGHTA and CDR2 FQGTGA. The CDR3 sequence is CASSLGTSTGELFF. CDR3 in DNA: TGTGCCAGCAGCTTAGGGACATCCACCGGGGAGCTGTTTTTT.

This clone was seen just once. The gene calls are TRBV9 and TRBJ1-4; D remains unclear. V was shortened by 4 bases and J by 3 bases, with 10 bases between the two germline ends. The V gene's germline CDR1 is SGDLS and CDR2 YYNGEE. The CDR3 totals 14 residues. The DNA of the CDR3 is TGTGCCAGCAGCACCAGCCTATCTAATGAAAAACTGTTTTTT. Its protein is CASSTSLSNEKLFF.

The chain is built from TRBV5-1 and TRBJ1-2; D is undetermined. The V and J ends lost 1 base and 0 bases respectively, with 7 bases between them. Germline V CDR1 and CDR2: SGHRS, YFSETQ. The CDR3 has 14 amino acids. CDR3 residues: CASSLLSSNYGYTF. Written as DNA, the CDR3 is TGCGCCAGCAGCTTGTTGTCATCTAACTATGGCTACACCTTC.

As for this clone: This sample also contains other DNA sequences that code for the same CDR3. The J gene is TRBJ2-1, the V gene TRBV19; D remains unclear. The CDR3 consists of 13 residues. Germline CDR1 and CDR2: LNHDA and SQIVND (reference sequence). With 7 bases removed from V and 4 bases from J, the gap between germline ends came to 11 bases. The CDR3 spells CASTGSFYNEQFF. The CDR3 nucleotides read TGTGCCAGTACCGGTAGTTTTTACAATGAGCAGTTCTTC.

The chain carries TRBV2 and TRBJ2-7; 10 nucleotides match TRBD1. V shed 5 bases and J 2 bases; nucleotides not matched to a gene: 6. This CDR3 comprises 15 residues. In germline, CDR1 is SNHLY, CDR2 FYNNEI. CDR3 DNA: TGTGCCAGCAGTATCTCCGGGACAGGGGCCTACGAGCAGTACTTC. It translates to CASSISGTGAYEQYF. Drawing the rest from reference TRBV2 and TRBJ2-7, the complete variable domain is EPEVTQTPSHQVTQMGQEVILRCVPISNHLYFYWYRQILGQKVEFLVSFYNNEISEKSEIFDDQFSVERPDGSNFTLKIRSTKLEDSAMYFCASSISGTGAYEQYFGPGTRLTVT.

The chain has TRBV6-6 and TRBJ1-4, with D uncertain. From germline, CDR1 is MNHNY and CDR2 SVGAGI (reference sequence). Trimming pared 5 bases from V and 10 bases from J, leaving 20 bases between. The CDR3 is made up of 15 amino acids. The CDR3: CASSDPWITEGKLFF. In DNA, the CDR3 is TGTGCCAGCAGTGACCCCTGGATAACAGAGGGAAAACTGTTTTTT.

This sequence joins TRBV7-9 and TRBJ2-2; D gene unclear. Looked up from germline, CDR1 is SEHNR and CDR2 is FQNEAQ (reference sequence). This CDR3 is built from 17 residues. V lost 6 bases, J lost 2 bases, and 19 bases lay in between. CDR3 nucleotides: TGTGCCAGCAGACGCCCTATCGCCGGAAGTAACACCGGGGAGCTGTTTTTT. Protein product: CASRRPIAGSNTGELFF.

J is TRBJ2-7 and V is TRBV5-4; tentative D call: TRBD2 (8 bases). V was clipped by 4 bases and J by 6 bases, with 20 bases between them. The germline gives CDR1 SGHNT, CDR2 YYREEE (reference sequence). The CDR3 totals 15 residues. CDR3 DNA: TGTGCCAGCAGCCTACCGGGACTAGGGGGCTCCGAGCAGTACTTC. Its translation is CASSLPGLGGSEQYF.

V is TRBV28 and J is TRBJ1-3, with TRBD1 as a possible D gene (5 bases). Trimming left V 6 bases short and J 0 bases short, with 12 bases between. CDR3 length equals 15 residues. Germline CDR1 MDHEN, CDR2 SYDVKM. Written as DNA, the CDR3 is TGTGCCAGCAGCAGACAGCCTCTCTCTGGAAACACCATATATTTT. Translating gives CASSRQPLSGNTIYF.

The chain recombines TRBV6-1 with TRBJ2-2; TRBD2 agrees at 7 bases. With 5 bases clipped from V and 7 bases from J, the junction kept 4 bases outside the gene matches. Germline V CDR1 and CDR2: MNHNS, SASEGT. The CDR3 length is 13 residues. CDR3 sequence: CASSTRGGGELFF. CDR3 coding DNA: TGTGCCAGCAGTACCCGCGGGGGCGGGGAGCTGTTTTTT.

Of note for this clone: Other DNA sequences in this specimen translate into the identical CDR3. V is TRBV6-6 and J is TRBJ1-1; D might be TRBD1 (5 bases). This CDR3 is 13 amino acids long. Between the trimmed V and J ends, which lost 2 bases and 5 bases, there was a span of 9 bases. Looked up from germline, CDR1 is MNHNY and CDR2 is SVGAGI (reference sequence). The CDR3 nucleotides read TGTGCCAGCAGTTACCTCGGGGGAACTGAAGCTTTCTTT. The encoded protein is CASSYLGGTEAFF.

About this clone itself: This same CDR3 is encoded by further DNA sequences in the sample. The rearrangement uses TRBV7-2 and TRBJ1-5, with no clear D. The CDR3 contains 12 residues. Trimming took off 3 bases at V and 3 bases at J, with 3 bases between the two ends. CDR1 and CDR2 (germline): SGHTA, FQGNSA. CDR3 in amino acids: CASSLANQPQHF. CDR3 bases: TGTGCCAGCAGCTTGGCCAATCAGCCCCAGCATTTT.

The V call is TRBV5-4, the J call TRBJ2-3, with unresolved D. The germline V gene encodes CDR1 SGHNT and CDR2 YYREEE (reference sequence). The V gene lost 4 bases and the J gene lost 2 bases, with 2 bases spanning the gap. This CDR3 has 11 amino acids. The chain's CDR3 is CASSNTDTQYF. CDR3 in DNA: TGTGCCAGCAGCAACACAGATACGCAGTATTTT.

The V and J genes are TRBV7-2 and TRBJ2-7, with TRBD2 identical over 7 bases. The CDR3 covers 15 residues. CDR1 SGHTA and CDR2 FQGNSA come from the germline V gene. V lost 1 base, J lost 4 bases, and 7 bases stayed unmatched. The CDR3 DNA sequence: TGTGCCAGCAGCTTAGAGTCTAGCGGTGGGTACGAGCAGTACTTC. Its translation: CASSLESSGGYEQYF.

CDR3 sequence: CATWGGRGTDTQYF. In DNA form, the CDR3 reads TGTGCCACTTGGGGCGGGAGAGGCACAGATACGCAGTATTTT. The chain couples TRBV27 to TRBJ2-3; TRBD2 aligns across 7 bases. Trimming at V came to 10 bases and at J to 1 base, leaving 8 bases not matched to a gene. Germline CDR1 reads MNHEY; CDR2 reads SMNVEV (reference sequence). This CDR3 comprises 14 residues.

The chain combines TRBV4-3 with TRBJ2-7, with 7 bases identical to TRBD1. This CDR3 spans 16 amino acids. Trimming removed 0 bases from V and 2 bases from J; junction bases left unmatched: 7. Germline loops: CDR1 LGHNA, CDR2 YSLEER. The CDR3 is CASSQDQTGWAYEQYF. In DNA form, the CDR3 reads TGCGCCAGCAGCCAAGATCAGACAGGGTGGGCCTACGAGCAGTACTTC.

The CDR3 region has the DNA TGTGCCAGCAGTTTCGGGGTCTACCCATTGTCCTACGAGCAGTACTTC. This encodes CASSFGVYPLSYEQYF. V gene TRBV28 combines with J gene TRBJ2-7; D is possibly TRBD2 (5 bases). Per germline, CDR1 MDHEN and CDR2 SYDVKM. The V gene lost 3 bases and the J gene lost 1 base, with 16 bases spanning the gap. This CDR3 has 16 residues. The whole variable domain, filled in from reference TRBV28 and TRBJ2-7, reads DVKVTQSSRYLVKRTGEKVFLECVQDMDHENMFWYRQDPGLGLRLIYFSYDVKMKEKGDIPEGYSVSREKKERFSLILESASTNQTSMYLCASSFGVYPLSYEQYFGPGTRLTVT.

This clone was recorded once. The chain links TRBV14 to TRBJ2-2; D might be TRBD1 (6 bases). The CDR3 consists of 17 residues. Germline V gene data show CDR1 as SGHDN and CDR2 as FVKESK. Trimming removed 3 bases at V and 1 base at J, with 15 bases between. This CDR3 is CASSHFLDSGNTGELFF. CDR3 sequence (DNA): TGTGCCAGCAGCCATTTTCTGGACAGCGGGAACACCGGGGAGCTGTTTTTT.